This TCR beta chain was documented in a study of cytomegalovirus exposure and HLA in healthy donors. General study results and limits: TCR beta chain V- and J-gene trimming was linked, in a later analysis, to a missense variant in DCLRE1C.

On this clone: Its antigen is undetermined. In the same sample, other DNA sequences code for this CDR3.

With 60 Vbeta and 13 Jbeta primers, the PCR was carried out. Clones were read by immunoSEQ multiplex PCR, and TCRdb kept only the in-frame ones, dropping some. This sample has 55,000 to 80,000 clones, with approximately 70% found just once. The V end was cut by 3 bases, the J end by 4 bases, with 24 bases between. This CDR3 is built from 17 residues. Germline V gives CDR1 GTSNPN, CDR2 SVGIG (reference sequence). Specimen: PBMCs. This chain links TRBV30 with TRBJ1-2; tentatively, D is TRBD1 (5 bases). The TCR was taken from a middle-aged man in good health and CMV-seropositive. CDR3 amino acids: CAWSGRGGANLIYGYTF. CDR3 DNA sequence: TGTGCCTGGAGCGGCCGGGGAGGGGCTAACCTTATCTATGGCTACACCTTC.